This T cell receptor beta chain derives from a study of early T cells in non-severe SARS-CoV-2 infection. The CDR3 contains 16 residues. V lost 4 bases and J lost 0; bases outside the gene matches: 5. Germline values: CDR1 SGHRS, CDR2 YFSETQ. This clonotype was counted ten times or more. One entry per CDR3 protein results from TCRdb running MiXCR on the 5' RACE reads. The data show 25,000 to 35,000 distinct CDR3 sequences, about 2.7% seen once. V and J are TRBV5-1 and TRBJ2-3; 10 bases align to TRBD2. This clonotype was sampled from an adult who was a healthcare worker with PCR-confirmed SARS-CoV-2 infection or an uninfected control (not recorded which). Sequenced: whole blood. In DNA form, the CDR3 reads TGCGCCAGCAGCATTCAGCGGGGGGGTAGCACAGATACGCAGTATTTT. This encodes CASSIQRGGSTDTQYF.